This T cell receptor beta chain came from a study of T cell responses to AZD1222 COVID-19 vaccine. Findings and caveats of the study: The study identified only a handful of AZD1222 recipients as seropositive at baseline. The donors showed a predominance of white British ancestry and of females, with possible underestimation of clonal diversity. Repertoire collection took place solely once the T cell response had peaked.

This clone was counted only a few times. The antigen remains undetermined. The protocol was immunoSEQ multiplex PCR, while the TCRdb copy is restricted to in-frame clones and leaves out a portion. The sample has about 130,000 clones; over 90% are singletons. CDR1 MRHNA and CDR2 SNTAGT come from the germline V gene. The trim removed 3 bases at V and 10 bases at J, leaving 3 bases unmatched. The length of the CDR3 is 13 residues. The clonotype originates from an adult in good health. The source was peripheral blood, collected on day 0 of AZD1222 vaccination. The chain links TRBV6-4 to TRBJ1-1; 12 bases match TRBD1. CDR3 region: CASSEGDRGLAFF. The CDR3 DNA reads TGTGCCAGCAGTGAAGGGGACAGGGGGCTAGCTTTCTTT.